This TCR beta chain was identified during a study of T cell changes during pregnancy in multiple sclerosis (dated by TCRdb to about 2019). Study-wide context: In women with multiple sclerosis, the researchers looked at how the T cell repertoire shifted as pregnancy progressed.

Libraries came from the immunoSEQ multiplex PCR assay. The table was pulled from immuneACCESS by TCRdb, which kept in-frame rearrangements only. Such tables lose some clones; where checked, under half of the loss comes from unresolved V genes, and the rest has no known cause. Present in this sample are some 54,000 clones, around 93% of which were seen just once. About 1.8% of the sample is taken by the ten largest. Via the germline V gene (reference sequence), CDR1 is MNHEY and CDR2 SMNVEV. Trimming takes 3 bases from V and 3 bases from J, and the germline ends sit 11 bases apart. The CDR3 goes from the cysteine to the phenylalanine over 14 residues. The entry retains the CDR3 DNA only, 42 bases that are in frame from base 1. As concerns this clone: No antigen is known for it. No clone much larger than this one lies a single base away; base qualities are absent.

This receptor was identified in a female donor with multiple sclerosis, enrolled in a pregnancy study. Specimen: peripheral blood, collected after pregnancy. This chain joins TRBV27 to TRBJ1-2; TRBD1 might be the D gene, on 6 matching bases. The nucleotide sequence is given as TGTGCCAGCAGTTTGGCGGGGGCAGACTATGGCTACACCTTC. Its translation reads: CASSLAGADYGYTF.